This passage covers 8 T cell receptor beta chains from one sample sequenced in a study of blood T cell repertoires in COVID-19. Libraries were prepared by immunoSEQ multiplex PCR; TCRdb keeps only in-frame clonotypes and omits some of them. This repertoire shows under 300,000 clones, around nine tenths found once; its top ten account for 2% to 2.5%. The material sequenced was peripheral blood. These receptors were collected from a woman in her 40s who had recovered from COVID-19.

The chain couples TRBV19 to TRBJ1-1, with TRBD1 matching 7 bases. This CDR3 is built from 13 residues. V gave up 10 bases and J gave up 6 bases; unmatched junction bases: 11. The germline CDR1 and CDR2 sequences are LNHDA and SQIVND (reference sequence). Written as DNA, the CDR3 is TGTGCCACCACCCCCAGGGGGAGGTCTGAAGCTTTCTTT. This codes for CATTPRGRSEAFF. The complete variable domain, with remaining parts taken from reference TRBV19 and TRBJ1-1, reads DGGITQSPKYLFRKEGQNVTLSCEQNLNHDAMYWYRQDPGQGLRLIYYSQIVNDFQKGDIAEGYSVSREKKESFPLTVTSAQKNPTAFYLCATTPRGRSEAFFGQGTRLTVV.

The CDR3 DNA sequence: TGTGCCACCAGCTCGTTCCTAAACACCGGGGAGCTGTTTTTT. It encodes CATSSFLNTGELFF. The genes are TRBV24-1 and TRBJ2-2; D unclear. The CDR3 runs to 14 residues. V dropped 7 bases and J dropped 2 bases, with 10 bases sitting between them. Looked up from germline, CDR1 is KGHDR and CDR2 is SFDVKD.

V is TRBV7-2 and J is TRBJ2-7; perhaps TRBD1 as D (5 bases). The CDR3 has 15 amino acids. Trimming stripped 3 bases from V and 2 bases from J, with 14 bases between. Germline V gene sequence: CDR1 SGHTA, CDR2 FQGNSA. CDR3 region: CASSFQGFGTYEQYF. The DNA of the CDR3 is TGTGCCAGCAGCTTCCAGGGTTTTGGGACCTACGAGCAGTACTTC.

The CDR3 reads CATSRESNGGEKLFF. The CDR3 bases are TGTGCCACCAGCAGAGAGTCTAACGGGGGGGAAAAACTGTTTTTT. The chain recombines TRBV15 with TRBJ1-4, with D possibly matching TRBD1 (5 bases). The CDR3 totals 15 residues. The germline gives CDR1 LNHNV, CDR2 YYDKDF (reference sequence). V lost 0 bases, J lost 8 bases, and 13 bases lay in between.

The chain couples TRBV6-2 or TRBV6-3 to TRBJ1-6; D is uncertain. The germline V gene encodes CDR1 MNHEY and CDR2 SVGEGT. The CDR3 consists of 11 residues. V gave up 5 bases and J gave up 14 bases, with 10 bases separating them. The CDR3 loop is CASSHGVTLHF. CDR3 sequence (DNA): TGTGCCAGCAGTCACGGGGTCACCCTCCACTTT.

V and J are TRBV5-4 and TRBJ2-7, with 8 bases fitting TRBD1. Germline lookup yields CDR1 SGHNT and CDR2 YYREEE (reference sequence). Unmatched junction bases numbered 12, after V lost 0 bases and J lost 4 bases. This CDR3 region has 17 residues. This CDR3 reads CASSLETGATVMYEQYF. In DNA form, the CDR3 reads TGTGCCAGCAGCTTGGAGACAGGGGCTACCGTAATGTACGAGCAGTACTTC.

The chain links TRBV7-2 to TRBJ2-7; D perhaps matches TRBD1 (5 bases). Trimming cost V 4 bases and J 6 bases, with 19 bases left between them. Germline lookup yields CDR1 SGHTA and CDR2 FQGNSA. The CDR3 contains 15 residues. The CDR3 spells CASSSPTAFRGEQYF. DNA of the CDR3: TGTGCCAGCAGCTCCCCCACAGCATTTAGGGGCGAGCAGTACTTC.

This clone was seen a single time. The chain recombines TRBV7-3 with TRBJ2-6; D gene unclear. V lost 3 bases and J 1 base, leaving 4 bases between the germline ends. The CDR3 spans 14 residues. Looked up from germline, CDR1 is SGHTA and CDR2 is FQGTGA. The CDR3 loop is CASSFKSGANVLTF. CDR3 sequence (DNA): TGTGCCAGCAGCTTCAAATCTGGGGCCAACGTCCTGACTTTC.